This T cell receptor (beta chain) was recorded in a study of regulatory T cells in long-lasting Graves disease. Study-level points and caveats: Persistent Graves' patients showed reduced TCR diversity versus newly diagnosed patients.

As for time point: newly diagnosed GD, antithyroid drugs for less than 3 months. Following extraction of RNA from PBMCs, that RNA was used to make the TCR library. CDR1 is PRHDT, CDR2 FYEKMQ, per germline (reference sequence). After removal of 6 bases from V and 0 bases from J, the junction contained 11 bases not matched to a gene. This CDR3 is 17 amino acids long. Arm-PCR with iRepertoire HTBI primers amplified the CDR3 regions for these TCR beta libraries. One entry per CDR3 protein, called by TCRdb with MiXCR from the multiplex PCR reads. The table includes 550,000 or so distinct CDR3 sequences, 12% detected once. This clonotype was counted at least ten times. Its antigen is unidentified. These same records also appear under a second study, on T cells in Graves' hyperthyroidism and ophthalmopathy. That work adds: Uncontrolled infections, other autoimmune diseases, pregnancy or lactation led to exclusion of patients.

The source is a young woman with Graves disease. The material sequenced was peripheral blood mononuclear cells (PBMCs), taken at new diagnosis, from a patient treated with antithyroid drugs. The chain combines TRBV13 with TRBJ2-5; TRBD2 matches 9 bases. CDR3 region: CASSFRLADVDQETQYF. The CDR3 nucleotides are TGTGCCAGCAGTTTCAGACTAGCGGACGTTGACCAAGAGACCCAGTACTTC.